Each of the 4 T cell receptor beta chains below was sequenced from the same sample in a study of early T cells in non-severe SARS-CoV-2 infection. TCRdb used MiXCR to reprocess the 5' RACE reads, holding one entry per CDR3 protein. The table shows approximately 71,000 distinct CDR3 sequences, with 12% occurring only once. The sample in question was whole blood, obtained at baseline. The receptors were sampled from an adult who was a healthcare worker with PCR-confirmed SARS-CoV-2 infection or an uninfected control (not recorded which).

In this sample, this clonotype turned up many times. The chain uses TRBV20-1 and TRBJ1-2; no clear D. The germline V gene encodes CDR1 DFQATT and CDR2 SNEGSKA (reference sequence). V lost 0 bases and J 2 bases, leaving 19 bases between the germline ends. The CDR3 covers 17 residues. CDR3: CSARDGVGNRMNYGYTF. The CDR3 DNA reads as TGCAGTGCTAGAGATGGGGTGGGGAACAGAATGAACTATGGCTACACCTTC.

J is TRBJ2-3 and V is TRBV9; TRBD1 is a possible D gene (6 bases). The CDR3 is 15 amino acids. V gave up 5 bases and J gave up 3 bases, with 16 bases separating them. Germline V CDR1 and CDR2: SGDLS, YYNGEE. CDR3 bases: TGTGCCAGCAGTCCCAGGGGAGTTAGGACAGATACGCAGTATTTT. Its protein product is CASSPRGVRTDTQYF.

CDR3: CASSSGRGTGEKLFF. In DNA, the CDR3 is TGTGCCAGCAGCTCCGGCCGCGGGACAGGAGAAAAACTGTTTTTT. This chain links TRBV5-5 with TRBJ1-4; 8 bases agree with TRBD1. CDR3 length: 15 amino acids. Unmatched junction bases numbered 9, after V lost 3 bases and J lost 8 bases. Germline loops: CDR1 SGHKS, CDR2 YYEKEE (reference sequence). Full variable domain (missing parts from reference TRBV5-5 and TRBJ1-4): DAGVTQSPTHLIKTRGQQVTLRCSPISGHKSVSWYQQVLGQGPQFIFQYYEKEERGRGNFPDRFSARQFPNYSSELNVNALLLGDSALYLCASSSGRGTGEKLFFGSGTQLSVL.

In its sample, this clonotype was seen many times. The chain carries TRBV12-3 or TRBV12-4 and TRBJ1-2; D gene uncertain. The V and J ends lost 0 bases and 4 bases respectively, with 9 bases between them. CDR3 length equals 14 residues. CDR3 DNA: TGTGCCAGCAGTTTAGCGGGGAAAGGCTATGGCTACACCTTC. It specifies CASSLAGKGYGYTF.